This T cell receptor beta chain appears in the sequencing data of a study of shared clonotypes between healthy human individuals. Study-level information: Sampling drew on donors who were two women and a few men aged 18 to 49.

Execution of the assay was at deep level. Genomic DNA from each subset was divided evenly over several immunoSEQ plates. Assay: immunoSEQ multiplex PCR; the TCRdb copy retains only in-frame clones and omits some. Of approximately 530,000 clones in the sample, 90% to 97% are singletons; the top ten hold 0.055% to 0.075%. A CD45RA-negative memory subset and a CD45RA+ naive subset were separated from the CD4+ cells. Sequenced: naive CD4+ T cells sorted from blood. The subset here: CD45RA+ positively selected. This receptor was identified in a woman aged 25 to 39 in good health.

The CDR3 DNA follows: TGTGCCAGCAGGCTAGCGGAGAACACCGGGGAGCTGTTTTTT. It is translated as CASRLAENTGELFF. The chain recombines TRBV2 with TRBJ2-2; 7 bases agree with TRBD2. Unmatched junction bases numbered 2, after V lost 6 bases and J lost 1 base. The CDR3 is 14 residues long. Germline V gene sequence: CDR1 SNHLY, CDR2 FYNNEI.